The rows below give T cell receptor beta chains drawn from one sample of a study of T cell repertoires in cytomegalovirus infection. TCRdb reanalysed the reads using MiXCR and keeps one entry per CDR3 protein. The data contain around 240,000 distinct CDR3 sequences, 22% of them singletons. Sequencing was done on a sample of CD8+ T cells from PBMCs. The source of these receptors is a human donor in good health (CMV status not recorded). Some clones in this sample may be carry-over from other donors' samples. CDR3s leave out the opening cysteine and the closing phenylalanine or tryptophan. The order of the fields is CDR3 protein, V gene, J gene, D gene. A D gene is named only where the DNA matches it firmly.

ASEEVGAGELF	TRBV11-2	TRBJ2-2	-
ASSYTGTGGADEQY	TRBV6-6	TRBJ2-7	TRBD1
ASSPGTGNAYEQY	TRBV28	TRBJ2-7	TRBD1
ASSPLGGTGINQPQH	TRBV7-2	TRBJ1-5	TRBD1
ASSQGLSNEQF	TRBV4-1	TRBJ2-1	-
ASSPLQGSNQPQH	TRBV28	TRBJ1-5	-
ASSTGLEQF	TRBV7-9	TRBJ2-1	TRBD2
ASSHSGAHTDTQY	TRBV12-3/TRBV12-4	TRBJ2-3	TRBD2
ASSSGTLSYNEQF	TRBV7-9	TRBJ2-1	-
ASSLTLPYEQY	TRBV11-2	TRBJ2-7	-
ASSQLTGPRGEQY	TRBV7-6	TRBJ2-7	TRBD1
ASSYLGHNLEAF	TRBV6-2/TRBV6-3	TRBJ1-1	-
ASSSPEGNQPQH	TRBV7-9	TRBJ1-5	-
ASSRLSTDTQY	TRBV7-9	TRBJ2-3	-
ASSQLTGGIEYEQY	TRBV4-1	TRBJ2-7	-
ASSLARGVDNEQF	TRBV28	TRBJ2-1	-
ASSLLSGGANNEQF	TRBV12-3/TRBV12-4	TRBJ2-1	TRBD2
ASSFWRGAQETQY	TRBV11-2	TRBJ2-5	TRBD2
SVEDKGATEAF	TRBV29-1	TRBJ1-1	TRBD1
ASSLDRGNIQY	TRBV27	TRBJ2-4	TRBD1
ASSLRRTDTQY	TRBV7-2	TRBJ2-3	-
ASTTEGYEQF	TRBV12-3/TRBV12-4	TRBJ2-1	-
ASSSSEGTYGYT	TRBV5-6	TRBJ1-2	-
AISEEDTRKMF	TRBV10-3	TRBJ1-4	-
ASSEWGQPEGYT	TRBV25-1	TRBJ1-2	TRBD1
ASSGGLGTHEQY	TRBV4-1	TRBJ2-7	-
ASSTPSTEYQPQH	TRBV19	TRBJ1-5	-
ASRGGSEQY	TRBV28	TRBJ2-7	-
ASSRQKTRSPDTQY	TRBV12-3/TRBV12-4	TRBJ2-3	-
ASSPNGPGNQPQH	TRBV28	TRBJ1-5	-
ASSQGTGLGYGYT	TRBV14	TRBJ1-2	TRBD1
AISERQSYEQY	TRBV10-3	TRBJ2-7	-
SVPDKSSGNTIY	TRBV29-1	TRBJ1-3	-
ASSRQGTETQY	TRBV10-2	TRBJ2-5	TRBD1
AISETNLYEQY	TRBV10-3	TRBJ2-7	-
ASSLTGTGTDLAF	TRBV5-1	TRBJ1-1	TRBD1
ASSFYLTPSYGYT	TRBV5-4	TRBJ1-2	-
SARDRDRGRAEAF	TRBV20-1	TRBJ1-1	TRBD1
ASSQDGREQRSYEQY	TRBV4-1	TRBJ2-7	-
ASSQEGQDQETQY	TRBV14	TRBJ2-5	-
ASSAWTARDTEAF	TRBV28	TRBJ1-1	-
ASSAYSEKLF	TRBV7-9	TRBJ1-4	-
SVETSRYQETQY	TRBV29-1	TRBJ2-5	TRBD2
SARELDPGQPNEQF	TRBV20-1	TRBJ2-1	TRBD1
ASCPGQGRDTQY	TRBV5-5	TRBJ2-3	TRBD1
SVGGTSHNEQF	TRBV29-1	TRBJ2-1	TRBD2
ASSREPSPYLDEQY	TRBV7-2	TRBJ2-7	-
AISESRGLTEAF	TRBV10-3	TRBJ1-1	-
SVELHNRGINEQF	TRBV29-1	TRBJ2-1	TRBD1
SVRTTVGRQETQY	TRBV29-1	TRBJ2-5	-
ATGAANEQF	TRBV7-9	TRBJ2-1	-
ASSENIGLGEQF	TRBV7-9	TRBJ2-1	-